These 21 T cell receptor beta chains originate from one sample sequenced in a study of blood T cell repertoires in COVID-19. TCRdb's table, derived via immunoSEQ multiplex PCR, lists solely in-frame clones and lacks some. The sample lists 55,000 to 65,000 clones, about 85% seen once, with 3% to 4.5% in the top ten. Specimen: peripheral blood. The receptors originated from a woman of 80 years or more with acute or convalescent COVID-19.

The genes are TRBV5-4 and TRBJ2-1; 8 bases fit TRBD2. CDR1 and CDR2 (germline): SGHNT, YYREEE (reference sequence). V lost 0 bases to trimming and J lost 8 bases; unmatched junction nucleotides: 10. The CDR3 is 16 residues long. CDR3 amino acids: CASSLGSRGGSDEQFF. For the CDR3, the DNA is TGTGCCAGCAGCTTGGGGAGTCGGGGGGGCAGCGATGAGCAGTTCTTC.

V and J are TRBV10-2 and TRBJ2-7; TRBD2 aligns across 7 bases. This CDR3 region has 15 residues. Germline V CDR1 and CDR2: WSHSY, SAAADI. Trimming removed 3 bases from V and 3 bases from J; junction bases left unmatched: 8. CDR3 amino acids: CASSDLAGVSYEQYF. In DNA form, the CDR3 reads TGCGCCAGCAGTGACCTCGCGGGGGTTAGCTACGAGCAGTACTTC.

The chain uses TRBV18 and TRBJ1-1; D perhaps matches TRBD1 (5 bases). V shed 6 bases and J shed 1 base, with 12 bases lying between them. CDR3 length equals 14 residues. Germline CDR1 and CDR2: KGHSH and LQKENI. CDR3 DNA sequence: TGTGCCAGCTCCACGCGGGACGAGAACACTGAAGCTTTCTTT. This translates into CASSTRDENTEAFF.

The chain uses TRBV14 and TRBJ1-6; D uncertain. The CDR3 runs 13 residues. Trimming took off 8 bases at V and 5 bases at J, with 10 bases between the two ends. Germline V gene lookup returns CDR1 SGHDN and CDR2 FVKESK. The DNA for the CDR3 is TGTGCCAGCGGCCGGACTCATAATTCACCCCTCCACTTT. This gives the protein CASGRTHNSPLHF. The full variable domain, in which reference TRBV14 and TRBJ1-6 provide the parts outside the CDR3, is EAGVTQFPSHSVIEKGQTVTLRCDPISGHDNLYWYRRVMGKEIKFLLHFVKESKQDESGMPNNRFLAERTGGTYSTLKVQPAELEDSGVYFCASGRTHNSPLHFGNGTRLTVT.

The rearrangement links TRBV6-4 to TRBJ1-1; unclear D gene. The CDR3 runs to 13 residues. The germline gives CDR1 MRHNA, CDR2 SNTAGT. Between the trimmed V and J ends, which lost 5 bases and 1 base, there was a span of 8 bases. In nucleotides, the CDR3 is TGTGCCAGCAGTTCCGAGGGGAACACTGAAGCTTTCTTT. Protein sequence: CASSSEGNTEAFF.

The table lists this clone with a few counts. The chain recombines TRBV29-1 with TRBJ2-2; 9 bases map to TRBD2. V lost 5 bases to trimming and J lost 7 bases; unmatched junction nucleotides: 11. CDR3 length: 15 residues. The germline V gene has CDR1 SQVTM and CDR2 ANQGSEA. This CDR3 reads CSVRIAGVLIGELFF. Written as DNA, the CDR3 is TGCAGCGTTAGGATAGCGGGAGTATTAATCGGGGAGCTGTTTTTT.

In this sample, this clone turned up once. V is TRBV24-1 and J is TRBJ1-3, with TRBD1 as a possible D gene (5 bases). Per germline, CDR1 KGHDR and CDR2 SFDVKD. The CDR3 consists of 14 residues. V lost 1 base and J lost 7, with 10 bases in between. CDR3 sequence reads: CATSDLSGPNTIYF. The CDR3 region has the DNA TGTGCCACCAGTGATTTATCAGGGCCGAACACCATATATTTT.

The rearrangement links TRBV27 to TRBJ2-4; 8 bases agree with TRBD1. The length of the CDR3 is 12 residues. Unmatched junction bases numbered 4, after V lost 2 bases and J lost 13 bases. CDR1 MNHEY and CDR2 SMNVEV come from the germline V gene (reference sequence). The CDR3 bases are TGTGCCAGCAGTTTAGACAGGGGCAAGCAGTACTTC. Translation: CASSLDRGKQYF.

The chain joins TRBV6-5 to TRBJ1-1; perhaps TRBD1 as D (5 bases). This CDR3 region has 12 residues. In germline, CDR1 is MNHEY, CDR2 SVGAGI. With 8 bases removed from V and 3 bases from J, the gap between germline ends came to 10 bases. CDR3 protein: CASGRQYTEAFF. The CDR3 coding sequence is TGTGCCAGCGGTCGACAGTACACTGAAGCTTTCTTT.

The chain uses TRBV5-1 and TRBJ2-3, with TRBD2 matching over 10 bases. Losses at the gene ends were 4 bases for V and 1 base for J; bases not matched to a gene: 9. The germline CDR1 and CDR2 sequences are SGHRS and YFSETQ. This CDR3 has 17 amino acids. This CDR3 reads CASSLALAGAGTDTQYF. The CDR3, as DNA: TGCGCCAGCAGCCTGGCCCTAGCGGGAGCAGGCACAGATACGCAGTATTTT.

V and J are TRBV2 and TRBJ1-2; 9 nucleotides match TRBD1. The J segment lost 0 bases and the V segment lost 2 bases, leaving 10 bases of the junction unmatched. The CDR3 extends over 18 amino acids. Per the germline V gene, CDR1 is SNHLY and CDR2 is FYNNEI. The CDR3 region has the DNA TGTGCCAGCAGTGAATTCTACAGGGGGCTCGATGCTAACTATGGCTACACCTTC. Encoded protein: CASSEFYRGLDANYGYTF.

The V gene is TRBV15, the J gene TRBJ2-5; TRBD2 matches 7 bases. V was pared by 0 bases and J by 3 bases, with 1 base of the junction left unmatched. This CDR3 spans 14 amino acids. Looked up from germline, CDR1 is LNHNV and CDR2 is YYDKDF (reference sequence). CDR3 residues: CATSRDLAEETQYF. CDR3 DNA sequence: TGTGCCACCAGCAGAGACCTAGCGGAAGAGACCCAGTACTTC.

This rearrangement joins TRBV5-1 to TRBJ2-7; 7 positions match TRBD1. Per the germline V gene, CDR1 is SGHRS and CDR2 is YFSETQ. The CDR3 extends over 14 amino acids. After removal of 5 bases from V and 2 bases from J, the junction contained 7 bases not matched to a gene. The CDR3, as DNA: TGCGCCAGCAGTTCCCGGGACAGAGCCTACGAGCAGTACTTC. Translation: CASSSRDRAYEQYF.

The chain couples TRBV27 to TRBJ1-1; 9 bases align to TRBD1. The V segment lost 2 bases and the J segment 2 bases; nucleotides outside the gene matches: 3. There are 15 residues in the CDR3. In germline, CDR1 is MNHEY, CDR2 SMNVEV (reference sequence). This CDR3 reads CASSLRGQGNTEAFF. In nucleotides, the CDR3 is TGTGCCAGCAGTTTAAGGGGACAGGGAAACACTGAAGCTTTCTTT.

A few counts support this clone. The CDR3 DNA reads TGTGCCAGCTCACTGGGCCCGGAAAATCAGCCCCAGCATTTT. Translation: CASSLGPENQPQHF. This chain uses TRBV18 with TRBJ1-5; D remains ambiguous. The CDR3 length is 14 residues. The germline gives CDR1 KGHSH, CDR2 LQKENI. V lost 4 bases and J 4 bases, leaving 11 bases between the germline ends.

This clone has just a few counts. The chain employs TRBV7-2 and TRBJ1-4; D gene ambiguous. This CDR3 region has 15 residues. V was clipped by 5 bases and J by 6 bases, with 16 bases between them. CDR1 is SGHTA and CDR2 is FQGNSA in the germline V gene. DNA of the CDR3: TGTGCCAGCAGCCAAAGACAATTAGCGGATGAAAAACTGTTTTTT. The encoded protein is CASSQRQLADEKLFF.

The CDR3 protein is CASSPWGPSGTNEQFF. The CDR3 DNA is TGTGCCAGCAGCCCCTGGGGACCTAGCGGGACGAATGAGCAGTTCTTC. J is TRBJ2-1 and V is TRBV4-2; 9 bases agree with TRBD2. Germline V gene sequence: CDR1 LGHNA, CDR2 YNFKEQ. With V trimmed by 4 bases and J by 7 bases, 11 bases remained unmatched. The CDR3 extends over 16 amino acids.

This chain joins TRBV5-4 and TRBJ2-5; 9 bases line up with TRBD1. This CDR3 comprises 13 residues. Germline V gene data show CDR1 as SGHNT and CDR2 as YYREEE (reference sequence). The ends lost 4 bases at V and 6 bases at J; junction bases unmatched: 4. CDR3 amino acids: CASSTTGGKTQYF. Here the CDR3 DNA reads TGTGCCAGCAGCACCACAGGGGGCAAGACCCAGTACTTC.

CDR3 sequence: CASSHTKTGQDQETQYF. In nucleotides, the CDR3 is TGTGCCAGCAGCCACACCAAGACGGGACAGGACCAAGAGACCCAGTACTTC. V and J are TRBV7-2 and TRBJ2-5, with TRBD1 matching over 8 bases. The CDR3 length is 17 residues. Trimming at V came to 5 bases and at J to 0 bases, leaving 11 bases not matched to a gene. Germline V lookup: CDR1 SGHTA, CDR2 FQGNSA. The full variable domain, completed using reference TRBV7-2 and TRBJ2-5, is GAGVSQSPSNKVTEKGKDVELRCDPISGHTALYWYRQSLGQGLEFLIYFQGNSAPDKSGLPSDRFSAERTGGSVSTLTIQRTQQEDSAVYLCASSHTKTGQDQETQYFGPGTRLLVL.

This clone was recorded once. The chain employs TRBV4-1 and TRBJ2-7, with 8 positions matching TRBD2. V lost 1 base and J lost 4; bases outside the gene matches: 6. The germline V gene encodes CDR1 MGHRA and CDR2 YSYEKL. This CDR3 is 15 amino acids long. The CDR3: CASSQVAGGRYEQYF. The CDR3 DNA follows: TGCGCCAGCAGCCAAGTCGCGGGAGGCAGATACGAGCAGTACTTC.

V and J are TRBV5-1 and TRBJ1-5; D remains unclear. This CDR3 is built from 15 residues. Trimming removed 0 bases at V and 4 bases at J, with 11 bases between. Germline CDR1 SGHRS, CDR2 YFSETQ. The CDR3 region has the DNA TGCGCCAGCAGCTTGGACTTGACATCTAATCAGCCCCAGCATTTT. It encodes CASSLDLTSNQPQHF. The full variable domain, rest sourced from reference TRBV5-1 and TRBJ1-5, is KAGVTQTPRYLIKTRGQQVTLSCSPISGHRSVSWYQQTPGQGLQFLFEYFSETQRNKGNFPGRFSGRQFSNSRSEMNVSTLELGDSALYLCASSLDLTSNQPQHFGDGTRLSIL.